These 12 T cell receptor beta chains were sequenced from one sample in a study of blood T cell repertoires in COVID-19. Clones were sequenced by immunoSEQ multiplex PCR, and TCRdb holds only the in-frame ones, with some missing. Of around 300,000 clones listed, around 90% are singletons. The specimen was PBMCs or T cells enriched from blood (not recorded which). The source of these receptors is a woman in her forties who had recovered from COVID-19.

The chain combines TRBV6-2 or TRBV6-3 with TRBJ1-1, with D possibly matching TRBD1 (6 bases). This CDR3 is 17 amino acids long. In germline, CDR1 is MNHEY, CDR2 SVGEGT. The V gene lost 2 bases and the J gene lost 0 bases, with 16 bases spanning the gap. This CDR3 is CASSYPRQVTMNTEAFF. The CDR3 DNA follows: TGTGCCAGCAGTTACCCAAGACAGGTTACCATGAACACTGAAGCTTTCTTT.

The V gene is TRBV9, the J gene TRBJ2-1, with TRBD1 matching 7 bases. Germline V gene sequence: CDR1 SGDLS, CDR2 YYNGEE. V was pared by 10 bases and J by 2 bases, with 6 bases of the junction left unmatched. This CDR3 has 13 residues. CDR3 loop: CASQTGTYNEQFF. The CDR3 DNA follows: TGTGCCTCGCAGACAGGGACCTACAATGAGCAGTTCTTC.

The chain recombines TRBV11-2 with TRBJ2-3, with TRBD1 matching 7 bases. V dropped 2 bases and J dropped 0; count of bases not matched to a gene: 8. The CDR3 runs to 17 residues. Germline CDR1 is SGHAT and CDR2 is FQNNGV. The CDR3 loop reads CASSLKRGTASTDTQYF. As DNA, the CDR3 is TGTGCCAGCAGCTTAAAAAGGGGGACAGCAAGCACAGATACGCAGTATTTT.

V is TRBV11-2 and J is TRBJ1-2; a possible D gene is TRBD1 (5 bases). Germline V CDR1 and CDR2: SGHAT, FQNNGV. There are 15 residues in the CDR3. V gave up 1 base and J gave up 8 bases, with 17 bases separating them. The CDR3 loop reads CASSLVLPGGSGYTF. CDR3 bases: TGTGCCAGCAGCTTAGTATTGCCGGGGGGAAGCGGCTACACCTTC.

This chain uses TRBV18 with TRBJ1-5; no clear D gene. The germline CDR1 and CDR2 sequences are KGHSH and LQKENI. CDR3 length equals 16 residues. V lost 3 bases and J lost 2, with 14 bases in between. The CDR3 reads CASSPTEGSGNQPQHF. As DNA, the CDR3 is TGTGCCAGCTCACCGACCGAGGGAAGTGGCAATCAGCCCCAGCATTTT. Filled out from reference TRBV18 and TRBJ1-5, the complete variable domain reads NAGVMQNPRHLVRRRGQEARLRCSPMKGHSHVYWYRQLPEEGLKFMVYLQKENIIDESGMPKERFSAEFPKEGPSILRIQQVVRGDSAAYFCASSPTEGSGNQPQHFGDGTRLSIL.

This clone was recorded only once. The V and J genes are TRBV5-4 and TRBJ2-7; 8 nucleotides align to TRBD1. With 1 base clipped from V and 5 bases from J, the junction kept 17 bases outside the gene matches. The germline V gene has CDR1 SGHNT and CDR2 YYREEE (reference sequence). The CDR3 covers 18 residues. The CDR3 is CASSLLGTSGGGYDEQYF. The DNA for the CDR3 is TGTGCCAGCAGCTTGTTAGGCACGTCAGGGGGCGGGTACGACGAGCAGTACTTC.

The chain combines TRBV11-2 with TRBJ2-1, with 9 bases fitting TRBD2. Germline V gene data show CDR1 as SGHAT and CDR2 as FQNNGV. V trimming: 2 bases; J trimming: 6 bases; junction bases outside the gene matches: 5. The CDR3 runs to 15 residues. CDR3: CASSLTPGLANEQFF. In nucleotides, the CDR3 is TGTGCCAGCAGCTTAACCCCGGGACTAGCCAATGAGCAGTTCTTC.

The CDR3 loop reads CASSLTTSSETQYF. CDR3 in DNA: TGCGCCAGCAGCTTAACGACTAGCTCAGAGACCCAGTACTTC. The chain links TRBV5-1 to TRBJ2-5; 7 nucleotides line up with TRBD2. Germline trimming cut 2 bases from V and 4 bases from J; bases unmatched to any gene: 5. CDR3 length: 14 amino acids. The germline V gene has CDR1 SGHRS and CDR2 YFSETQ.

Turning to this clone: An end of the junction differs from the germline gene, which may be a read error. The chain combines TRBV2 with TRBJ1-4; TRBD1 matches 11 bases. Germline CDR1 and CDR2: SNHLY and FYNNEI. CDR3 size: 12 residues. The CDR3 loop reads CASSEVWGQGDF. The CDR3 DNA sequence: TGTGCCAGCAGTGAAGTGTGGGGACAGGGGGACTTT. Full variable domain (outside the CDR3, taken from reference TRBV2 and TRBJ1-4): EPEVTQTPSHQVTQMGQEVILRCVPISNHLYFYWYRQILGQKVEFLVSFYNNEISEKSEIFDDQFSVERPDGSNFTLKIRSTKLEDSAMYFCASSEVWGQGDFGSGTQLSVL.

This clone has just a few counts. The DNA for the CDR3 is TGTGCCTGGAGTCCTGGCCTTAATGAAAAACTGTTTTTT. Translated, it gives CAWSPGLNEKLFF. This chain joins TRBV30 and TRBJ1-4; D gene uncertain. Deletions cut 2 bases from V and 4 bases from J, with 8 bases between. The CDR3 runs 13 residues. From germline, CDR1 is GTSNPN and CDR2 SVGIG (reference sequence).

In its sample, this clone was seen once. The genes are TRBV18 and TRBJ1-2, with a tentative D call TRBD1 (6 bases). V was cut by 3 bases and J by 2 bases, with 19 bases left in between. From germline, CDR1 is KGHSH and CDR2 LQKENI. This CDR3 has 17 amino acids. CDR3 nucleotides: TGTGCCAGCTCACCTAGTCCCGGGACATCATCCAACTATGGCTACACCTTC. Its translation is CASSPSPGTSSNYGYTF.

This rearrangement joins TRBV6-5 to TRBJ2-7, with D hard to call. Trimming stripped 10 bases from V and 3 bases from J, with 22 bases between. Per germline, CDR1 MNHEY and CDR2 SVGAGI. The CDR3 contains 15 residues. CDR3 in DNA: TGTGCCACCCAAAATACCCCCACCTCGAGCTACGAGCAGTACTTC. Its translation: CATQNTPTSSYEQYF.